These T cell receptor beta chains were read from a single sample in a study of T cell responses to AZD1222 COVID-19 vaccine. Libraries were prepared by immunoSEQ multiplex PCR; TCRdb keeps only in-frame clonotypes and omits some of them. The repertoire holds 130,000 or so clones, 93% seen once, with around 5.9% in the top ten. Sequenced here: peripheral blood, sampled on day 0 of AZD1222 vaccination. The receptors were sampled from an adult in good health. CDR3s include the opening cysteine and the closing phenylalanine or tryptophan. The D gene is left open where the match is weak. The size entry is marked missing in some rows and otherwise reads once, few, many or a size class.

TRBD2	TRBV28	TRBJ2-5	-	CASSLQVLAGGTRETQYF	TGTGCCAGCAGTTTACAGGTTCTAGCGGGAGGGACCCGGGAGACCCAGTACTTC
TRBD2	TRBV9	TRBJ2-7	-	CASSVVPAGELGSYEQYF	TGTGCCAGCAGCGTAGTTCCAGCGGGAGAGTTAGGCTCCTACGAGCAGTACTTC
-	TRBV4-1	TRBJ2-7	-	CASSQTDSFYEQYF	TGCGCCAGCAGCCAAACGGACAGCTTCTACGAGCAGTACTTC
-	TRBV4-1	TRBJ1-2	-	CASSQDTKRPFEGYTF	TGCGCCAGCAGCCAAGATACGAAGCGGCCCTTTGAGGGCTACACCTTC
TRBD1	TRBV9	TRBJ1-3	-	CASSPLTGSGNTIYF	TGTGCCAGCAGCCCCTTGACAGGGTCTGGAAACACCATATATTTT
TRBD1	TRBV3-1/TRBV3-2	TRBJ2-7	-	CASSQTGATLEPKYF	TGTGCCAGCAGCCAAACAGGGGCAACATTAGAACCCAAGTACTTC
TRBD2	TRBV7-8	TRBJ2-1	-	CASSPLAGGLNNEQFF	TGTGCCAGCAGCCCACTAGCGGGGGGCCTCAACAATGAGCAGTTCTTC
-	TRBV20-1	TRBJ2-5	once	CSASAAISPAQETQYF	TGCAGTGCTAGTGCTGCCATTAGTCCGGCCCAAGAGACCCAGTACTTC
TRBD1	TRBV3-1/TRBV3-2	TRBJ2-7	-	CASSQALQGVGEQYF	TGTGCCAGCAGCCAAGCGCTACAGGGGGTGGGCGAGCAGTACTTC
TRBD2	TRBV27	TRBJ2-7	-	CASSPGLADSYEQYF	TGTGCCAGCAGCCCGGGACTAGCGGACTCCTACGAGCAGTACTTC
-	TRBV12-3/TRBV12-4	TRBJ1-3	-	CASSFGGNTIYF	TGTGCCAGCAGTTTCGGGGGAAACACCATATATTTT
TRBD2	TRBV5-1	TRBJ2-7	-	CASSPPAGGSYEQYF	TGCGCCAGCAGCCCACCCGCGGGGGGGAGCTACGAGCAGTACTTC
-	TRBV9	TRBJ2-1	-	CASSVGMLDLLDNEQFF	TGTGCCAGCAGCGTAGGGATGTTGGACCTCCTGGACAATGAGCAGTTCTTC
TRBD1	TRBV25-1	TRBJ1-1	-	CASSGQGAWNTEAFF	TGTGCCAGCAGCGGACAGGGGGCCTGGAACACTGAAGCTTTCTTT
-	TRBV27	TRBJ2-7	few	CASSSSYEQYF	TGTGCCAGCAGTTCGTCCTACGAGCAGTACTTC
-	TRBV24-1	TRBJ2-7	-	CATSDGDGYEQYF	TGTGCCACCAGTGACGGGGACGGATACGAGCAGTACTTC
-	TRBV12-3/TRBV12-4	TRBJ1-3	-	CASSLSPGNTIYF	TGTGCCAGCAGTTTGTCCCCTGGAAACACCATATATTTT
-	TRBV30	TRBJ2-5	-	CAWREVWSIETQYF	TGTGCCTGGCGAGAGGTCTGGTCAATCGAGACCCAGTACTTC
-	TRBV9	TRBJ1-4	-	CASSVGQSNEKLFF	TGTGCCAGCAGCGTAGGACAGTCCAATGAAAAACTGTTTTTT
-	TRBV7-9	TRBJ2-7	-	CASSPSQGPLTYEQYF	TGTGCCAGCAGCCCAAGCCAGGGGCCGTTAACCTACGAGCAGTACTTC
-	TRBV6-5	TRBJ1-3	-	CASRPGPLANTIYF	TGTGCCAGCAGGCCCGGCCCCCTCGCAAACACCATATATTTT
TRBD2	TRBV7-7	TRBJ2-1	-	CASSLIPGGPTGNEQFF	TGTGCTAGCAGCTTAATTCCGGGAGGGCCTACGGGGAATGAGCAGTTCTTC
-	TRBV27	TRBJ1-6	-	CASSSTGPGSPLHF	TGTGCCAGCAGTAGCACAGGGCCGGGTTCACCCCTCCACTTT
-	TRBV4-2	TRBJ2-1	-	CASSQPGLEVLNEQFF	TGTGCCAGCAGCCAACCGGGACTCGAAGTCCTGAATGAGCAGTTCTTC
-	TRBV7-8	TRBJ1-1	-	CASSLEGFTEAFF	TGTGCCAGCAGCTTAGAAGGGTTCACTGAAGCTTTCTTT
-	TRBV30	TRBJ2-7	-	CAWSVGIYEQYF	TGTGCCTGGAGTGTAGGGATCTACGAGCAGTACTTC